This TCR beta chain originates from a study of T cells after yellow fever vaccination. Overall study results and limits: Only a small proportion of the clonotypes turned up in both the CD4 and the CD8 compartments, likely arising from convergent recombination. Any FACS-sorted repertoire could hold abundant clonotypes that contaminate it from the bulk population.

A 5'RACE template-switching step, the method used to make TCR cDNA, added a universal primer site and UMIs. Each CDR3 protein is one row after TCRdb ran MiXCR on the 5' RACE reads. The table includes under 200,000 distinct CDR3 sequences, about 7% detected once. CDR1 SGHTA and CDR2 FQGNSA come from the germline V gene. The V end lost 0 bases, the J end lost 7 bases, and 6 bases lay between the germline ends. The CDR3 is made up of 13 amino acids. This clonotype was counted at least ten times. Its antigen is undetermined. This clonotype was sampled from a man aged 18-30 years who received the YFV17D yellow fever vaccine. V is TRBV7-2 and J is TRBJ2-2; D gene uncertain. The sample was CD4+ T cells sorted from PBMCs, taken around 5 days after the first yellow fever vaccination. In DNA, the CDR3 is TGTGCCAGCAGCTTAGCGCTAAGCGGGGAGCTGTTTTTT. As protein: CASSLALSGELFF.